A single sample is the source of the 17 T cell receptor beta chains below, sequenced in a study of T cell repertoires in cytomegalovirus infection (dated by TCRdb to 2018 to 2020). For these TCRs, the target antigens are not known. The sample's treatment or condition label is to be understood as: in vitro stimulation with specific CMV peptide epitopes to enrich CMV-specific T cells. Instrument used: Illumina HiSeq 1500. The raw public data were reprocessed by TCRdb itself: fastp quality trimming at Q25, MiXCR clonotype calling, in-frame beta chains only. Rows matching on CDR3 protein sequence are summarized as one entry with the most common DNA and genes. Here the sample has 800,000 to 950,000 distinct CDR3 sequences; less than 35% occur a single time. The ten biggest clones cover approximately 13% of the sample. Sequencing used cultured CD8+ T cells from PBMCs, obtained from culture after CMV antigen stimulation. These receptors were collected from a human donor in good health (CMV status not recorded). Some clones in this sample may be carry-over from other donors' samples.

The V call is TRBV23-1, the J call TRBJ2-7; D is possibly TRBD2 (5 bases). Being an ORF, TRBV23-1 has a function that is uncertain. The CDR3 is 13 residues long. Between the trimmed V and J ends, which lost 2 bases and 6 bases, there was a span of 11 bases. The CDR3 protein is CASSQVYGSEQYV. DNA for the CDR3: TGCGCCAGCAGTCAAGTATATGGGAGCGAGCAGTACGTC.

The rearrangement joins TRBV10-3 to TRBJ1-1; a weak D match, TRBD1 (6 bases). CDR1 and CDR2 from the germline V gene are ENHRY and SYGVKD. V gave up 0 bases and J gave up 5 bases, with 10 bases separating them. This CDR3 has 14 amino acids. The CDR3 DNA is TGTGCCATCAGTGAGTCGGGGGGGCTAACTGAAGCTTTCTTT. It yields the protein CAISESGGLTEAFF.

This clonotype has more than one count but fewer than ten. The chain carries TRBV28 and TRBJ1-6; 8 positions agree with TRBD1. The V and J ends lost 5 bases and 6 bases, in that order; junction bases with no gene match: 9. Germline V gene lookup returns CDR1 MDHEN and CDR2 SYDVKM. The CDR3 has 16 amino acids. The DNA of the CDR3 is TGTGCCAGCAGTCAAGGACAGGGCCACTCTAATTCACCCCTCCACTTT. Translation gives CASSQGQGHSNSPLHF.

The J gene is TRBJ2-4, the V gene TRBV20-1; the D is unclear. The CDR3 runs 14 residues. Germline CDR1 reads DFQATT; CDR2 reads SNEGSKA (reference sequence). The ends were cut back, 1 base at V and 0 bases at J, with 7 bases in the middle. CDR3 amino acids: CSARASTAKNIQYF. The CDR3 bases are TGCAGTGCTAGAGCCTCAACAGCCAAAAACATTCAGTACTTC.

For this clonotype: A read error may be the cause here, since a much bigger clone is one base away. The rearrangement links TRBV7-2 to TRBJ1-6; D not resolved. From germline, CDR1 is SGHTA and CDR2 FQGNSA. This CDR3 comprises 18 residues. CDR3 residues: CASGLYIREAGLDSPLHF. CDR3 sequence (DNA): TGTGCCAGCGGCTTATATATCAGAGAAGCAGGTTTGGATTCACCCCTCCACTTT. Full variable domain (remainder filled in from reference TRBV7-2 and TRBJ1-6): GAGVSQSPSNKVTEKGKDVELRCDPISGHTALYWYRQSLGQGLEFLIYFQGNSAPDKSGLPSDRFSAERTGGSVSTLTIQRTQQEDSAVYLCASGLYIREAGLDSPLHFGNGTRLTVT.

A word on this clonotype: The junction departs from the called germline gene at one end, perhaps through a read error. The genes are TRBV4-3 and TRBJ2-1, with unresolved D. Germline CDR1 reads LGHNA; CDR2 reads YSLEER. This CDR3 region has 14 residues. CDR3: CASSQEDAYIEQFF. CDR3 in DNA: TGCGCCAGCAGCCAAGAGGACGCCTACATTGAGCAGTTCTTC.

This clonotype was observed a single time. Written as DNA, the CDR3 is TGTGCCAGCAGTCCGGGACAGTTGCCCCAGCATTTT. Residues: CASSPGQLPQHF. The gene calls are TRBV12-3 or TRBV12-4 and TRBJ1-5; TRBD1 aligns across 7 bases. Losses at the gene ends were 5 bases for V and 9 bases for J; bases not matched to a gene: 4. The CDR3 length is 12 residues.

This clonotype came up many times. The chain employs TRBV12-3 or TRBV12-4 and TRBJ2-1; tentatively, D is TRBD1 or TRBD2 (6 bases each). Trimming pared 7 bases from V and 7 bases from J, leaving 11 bases between. The CDR3 length is 12 residues. The CDR3, as DNA: TGTGCCAGCACCCTAGGGGGGAATGAGCAGTTCTTC. This sequence encodes CASTLGGNEQFF.

For this clonotype: A read error may explain this, as a much larger clone is one base away. The J gene is TRBJ2-2, the V gene TRBV7-8; D gene unclear. Germline V CDR1 and CDR2: SGHVS, FQNEAQ. This CDR3 region has 17 residues. The CDR3 region is CASGLVRSRTNTGELFF. The CDR3 DNA follows: TGTGCCAGCGGCTTGGTGAGAAGCAGAACCAACACCGGGGAGCTGTTTTTT.

This clonotype appeared a few times. J is TRBJ2-1 and V is TRBV4-1; D is ambiguous. CDR1 and CDR2 from the germline V gene are MGHRA and YSYEKL. The V end lost 1 base, the J end lost 12 bases, and 13 bases lay between the germline ends. The CDR3 runs to 13 residues. CDR3 sequence: CASSQVAGPPQFF. The CDR3 DNA sequence: TGCGCCAGCAGCCAAGTGGCCGGACCCCCGCAGTTCTTC.

CDR3 in amino acids: CASSPLAGASSGANVLTF. The CDR3 DNA reads TGTGCCAGCAGCCCGTTGGCGGGGGCGAGCTCTGGGGCCAACGTCCTGACTTTC. The chain links TRBV14 to TRBJ2-6; D may be TRBD2 (7 bases). Deletions cut 4 bases from V and 0 bases from J, with 16 bases between. The CDR3 is 18 amino acids. Germline V CDR1 and CDR2: SGHDN, FVKESK.

At least ten counts were recorded for this clonotype. The V and J genes are TRBV5-1 and TRBJ2-3; D gene unclear. The V and J ends lost 2 bases and 0 bases respectively, with 10 bases between them. Germline lookup yields CDR1 SGHRS and CDR2 YFSETQ. The CDR3 loop spans 15 amino acids. This CDR3 reads CASSFGRPSTDTQYF. The CDR3 DNA follows: TGCGCCAGCAGCTTTGGTAGACCTAGCACAGATACGCAGTATTTT.

This clonotype came up once. V is TRBV19 and J is TRBJ2-2; 9 positions match TRBD1. Per germline, CDR1 LNHDA and CDR2 SQIVND (reference sequence). This CDR3 is built from 15 residues. Trimming took 5 bases from V and 9 from J; bases not matched to a gene: 10. Here the CDR3 DNA reads TGTGCCAGTAGTGCGGCGTTGGGGACAGGGAGGGAGCTGTTTTTT. It codes for CASSAALGTGRELFF.

In this sample, this clonotype turned up a few times. The chain joins TRBV24-1 to TRBJ2-1, with D maybe TRBD1 (6 bases). Trimming took off 5 bases at V and 8 bases at J, with 18 bases between the two ends. Germline V gene sequence: CDR1 KGHDR, CDR2 SFDVKD. The CDR3 totals 15 residues. As DNA, the CDR3 is TGTGCCACCAGTGTCCTAGGCTGGGCAGGGGATGAGCAGTTCTTC. It translates to CATSVLGWAGDEQFF.

This chain uses TRBV10-3 with TRBJ2-1; 10 bases are a match to TRBD2. Germline values: CDR1 ENHRY, CDR2 SYGVKD. With 3 bases clipped from V and 8 bases from J, the junction kept 16 bases outside the gene matches. The CDR3 spans 18 residues. The CDR3 here is CAISELQVIAGGFDEQFF. CDR3 coding DNA: TGTGCCATCAGTGAATTGCAGGTGATAGCGGGGGGTTTCGATGAGCAGTTCTTC.

This clonotype was observed a few times. J is TRBJ2-7 and V is TRBV2, with D uncertain. The CDR3 consists of 12 residues. Per germline, CDR1 SNHLY and CDR2 FYNNEI. CDR3 sequence: CANLGPAYEQYV. The CDR3, as DNA: TGTGCAAATCTAGGGCCAGCTTACGAGCAGTACGTC.

This clonotype has ten or more counts. The chain carries TRBV12-3 or TRBV12-4 and TRBJ1-2, with TRBD1 matching over 8 bases. V gave up 5 bases and J gave up 3 bases; unmatched junction bases: 8. The length of the CDR3 is 15 residues. This CDR3 reads CASSRTGPLDYGYTF. In DNA form, the CDR3 reads TGTGCCAGCAGTAGGACAGGGCCCTTAGACTATGGCTACACCTTC.